This T cell receptor beta chain was sequenced in a study of response to subunit inactivated influenza vaccine. Study-level points and caveats: Researchers suggested that each seasonal influenza vaccination recruits few new T cells.

This clonotype appeared a few times. Its specificity is not known. One entry per CDR3 protein, called by TCRdb with MiXCR from the RT-PCR reads. The sample carries around 760,000 distinct CDR3 sequences, 14% recorded once. The sample here was PBMCs from blood, taken around 15 days before vaccination. This TCR derives from a man in his fifties or sixties who received an inactivated influenza vaccine.

The CDR3: CASKDSGGSGELFF. CDR3 bases: TGCGCCAGCAAGGACTCAGGAGGATCCGGGGAGCTGTTTTTT. The J gene is TRBJ2-2, the V gene TRBV5-1; D is perhaps TRBD2 (5 bases). The CDR3 has 14 residues. The V and J ends lost 6 bases and 6 bases respectively, with 15 bases between them. Per the germline V gene, CDR1 is SGHRS and CDR2 is YFSETQ.